This passage covers 10 T cell receptor beta chains from one sample sequenced in a study of beta chain features in type 1 diabetes. Study findings and constraints: Shorter TCRB CDR3s, moderately but significantly so, marked every one of the four CD4+ subsets in Type 1 diabetes patients.

The investigators reverse transcribed all of the isolated RNA, so they sequenced expressed TCRB transcripts. The method was immunoSEQ multiplex PCR; TCRdb's version includes in-frame clones alone and lacks a portion of them. Here the sample spans around 140,000 clones, about 13% being singletons. No antigen has been identified for these receptors. The sample taken for sequencing was central memory CD4+ T cells from blood. These receptors were obtained from a young man with type 1 diabetes.

The table lists this clone with a few counts. V is TRBV29-1 and J is TRBJ2-6; tentative D call: TRBD1 (6 bases). CDR1 is SQVTM and CDR2 is ANQGSEA in the germline V gene. The V end lost 1 base, the J end lost 0 bases, and 13 bases lay between the germline ends. This CDR3 is built from 17 residues. The CDR3 sequence: CSVEGRQVSSGANVLTF. The DNA of the CDR3 is TGCAGCGTTGAAGGACGACAGGTCAGCTCTGGGGCCAACGTCCTGACTTTC. Complete variable domain (other parts from reference TRBV29-1 and TRBJ2-6): SAVISQKPSRDICQRGTSLTIQCQVDSQVTMMFWYRQQPGQSLTLIATANQGSEATYESGFVIDKFPISRPNLTFSTLTVSNMSPEDSSIYLCSVEGRQVSSGANVLTFGAGSRLTVL.

The chain couples TRBV11-3 to TRBJ1-1; no clear D gene. The V end lost 1 base, the J end lost 0 bases, and 6 bases lay between the germline ends. Germline-derived CDR1 and CDR2 are SGHNT and YENEEA. This CDR3 contains 14 residues. CDR3 coding DNA: TGTGCCAGCAGCTTAGTATCGGTGAACACTGAAGCTTTCTTT. This codes for CASSLVSVNTEAFF.

This clone was seen more than once but under ten times. The rearrangement uses TRBV28 and TRBJ1-3; perhaps TRBD1 as D (6 bases). Trimming removed 5 bases at V and 0 bases at J, with 11 bases between. From germline, CDR1 is MDHEN and CDR2 SYDVKM. CDR3 length: 15 residues. As DNA, the CDR3 is TGTGCCAGCAGTAATCCACAGGGCTCTGGAAACACCATATATTTT. Translating it yields CASSNPQGSGNTIYF.

This clone was detected only a few times. The chain uses TRBV30 and TRBJ1-1; the D is unclear. The CDR3 totals 13 residues. V was shortened by 1 base and J by 5 bases, with 11 bases between the two germline ends. CDR1 and CDR2 from the germline V gene are GTSNPN and SVGIG (reference sequence). The CDR3 loop reads CAWSGLAATEAFF. The CDR3 DNA reads TGTGCCTGGAGTGGTTTAGCGGCAACTGAAGCTTTCTTT. Combining the CDR3 with reference TRBV30 and TRBJ1-1 gives the whole variable domain SQTIHQWPATLVQPVGSPLSLECTVEGTSNPNLYWYRQAAGRGLQLLFYSVGIGQISSEVPQNLSASRPQDRQFILSSKKLLLSDSGFYLCAWSGLAATEAFFGQGTRLTVV.

The J gene is TRBJ1-1, the V gene TRBV7-8; TRBD1 agrees at 7 bases. CDR3 length: 15 amino acids. With 3 bases clipped from V and 1 base from J, the junction kept 5 bases outside the gene matches. Germline values: CDR1 SGHVS, CDR2 FQNEAQ. The CDR3 reads CASSFTGTANTEAFF. The CDR3 nucleotides read TGTGCCAGCAGCTTCACCGGGACAGCGAACACTGAAGCTTTCTTT.

The chain is built from TRBV30 and TRBJ2-3; 9 bases line up with TRBD2. The CDR3 contains 17 residues. V lost 2 bases and J lost 0; bases outside the gene matches: 9. Looked up from germline, CDR1 is GTSNPN and CDR2 is SVGIG (reference sequence). The CDR3 DNA is TGTGCCTGGAGTTCTACGCGGGGGGGATCTAGCACAGATACGCAGTATTTT. It translates to CAWSSTRGGSSTDTQYF.

This clone was observed at least ten times. This chain's CDR3 is CASSQERFGGTDTQYF. The CDR3 nucleotides read TGCGCCAGCAGCCAAGAACGGTTCGGGGGCACAGATACGCAGTATTTT. This chain joins TRBV4-1 and TRBJ2-3, with a tentative D call TRBD2 (5 bases). The CDR3 is 16 residues long. Trimming pared 0 bases from V and 1 base from J, leaving 11 bases between. The V gene's germline CDR1 is MGHRA and CDR2 YSYEKL.

The genes are TRBV9 and TRBJ1-1; D call uncertain. This CDR3 has 13 amino acids. Between the trimmed V and J ends, which lost 0 bases and 5 bases, there was a span of 8 bases. Germline CDR1 reads SGDLS; CDR2 reads YYNGEE. CDR3 sequence reads: CASSVVEKTEAFF. For the CDR3, the DNA is TGTGCCAGCAGCGTAGTAGAAAAAACTGAAGCTTTCTTT.

The chain is built from TRBV2 and TRBJ2-3; TRBD1 is a possible D gene (6 bases). The CDR3 spans 13 residues. CDR1 and CDR2 from the germline V gene are SNHLY and FYNNEI. V was shortened by 8 bases and J by 2 bases, with 11 bases between the two germline ends. The CDR3, as DNA: TGTGCCAGCCGGACAGCGCCCACAGATACGCAGTATTTT. Translated, it gives CASRTAPTDTQYF.

This clone appeared a few times. The V call is TRBV15, the J call TRBJ1-2; D is ambiguous. V lost 0 bases to trimming and J lost 2 bases, with 16 bases between them. This CDR3 has 17 amino acids. Germline-derived CDR1 and CDR2 are LNHNV and YYDKDF (reference sequence). For the CDR3, the DNA is TGTGCCACCAGCAGAGATAATAGCGCCTCGCTGAACTATGGCTACACCTTC. This translates into CATSRDNSASLNYGYTF.